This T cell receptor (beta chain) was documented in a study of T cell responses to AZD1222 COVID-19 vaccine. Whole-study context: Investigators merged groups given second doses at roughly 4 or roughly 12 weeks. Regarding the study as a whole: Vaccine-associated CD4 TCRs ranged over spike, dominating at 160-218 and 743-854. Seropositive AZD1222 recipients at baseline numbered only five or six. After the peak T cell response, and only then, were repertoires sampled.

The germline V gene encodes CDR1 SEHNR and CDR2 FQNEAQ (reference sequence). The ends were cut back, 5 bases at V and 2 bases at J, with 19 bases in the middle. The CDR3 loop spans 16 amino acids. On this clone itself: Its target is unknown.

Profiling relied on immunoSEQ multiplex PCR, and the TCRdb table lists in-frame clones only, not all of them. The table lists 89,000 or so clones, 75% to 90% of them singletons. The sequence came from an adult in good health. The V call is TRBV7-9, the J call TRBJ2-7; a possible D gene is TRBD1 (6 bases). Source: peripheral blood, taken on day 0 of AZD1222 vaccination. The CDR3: CASSGRTRDITYEQYF. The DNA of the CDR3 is TGTGCCAGCAGCGGAAGGACCCGGGACATCACCTACGAGCAGTACTTC. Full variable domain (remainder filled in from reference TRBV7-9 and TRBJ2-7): DTGVSQNPRHKITKRGQNVTFRCDPISEHNRLYWYRQTLGQGPEFLTYFQNEAQLEKSRLLSDRFSAERPKGSFSTLEIQRTEQGDSAMYLCASSGRTRDITYEQYFGPGTRLTVT.